A selection of T cell receptor beta chains follows, all from one sample in a study of T cell repertoires in cytomegalovirus infection. Their target antigens are unknown. TCRdb reprocessed the reads with MiXCR, giving one entry per CDR3 protein. The repertoire holds some 590,000 distinct CDR3 sequences, with around 40% as singletons. The input for sequencing was cultured PBMCs, taken from culture after CMV antigen stimulation. These receptors all stem from a human donor in good health (CMV status not recorded). Some clones in this sample may be carry-over from other donors' samples. Each CDR3 is given with its conserved first and last residue. The D gene is left open where the match is weak. For some rows the clone size is stated as once, few or many, or as a class when expanded; others skip it.

CASSPGAGVQYF TGTGCCAGCAGCCCCGGGGCCGGTGTGCAGTATTTT NA TRBJ2-3 TRBV12-3/TRBV12-4 NA
CASSLDRQGAGDGYTF TGTGCCAGCAGCTTAGATCGACAGGGGGCAGGGGATGGCTACACCTTC few TRBJ1-2 TRBV11-2 TRBD1
CASSSDRNSPLHF TGTGCCAGCAGCTCAGACAGGAATTCACCCCTCCACTTT many TRBJ1-6 TRBV7-8 NA
CAGGGRGGNQPQHF TGTGCCGGAGGGGGGCGCGGGGGCAATCAGCCCCAGCATTTT NA TRBJ1-5 TRBV7-6 NA
CASSGHRISEAFF TGTGCCAGCAGCGGACACAGAATTTCTGAAGCTTTCTTT few TRBJ1-1 TRBV7-2 NA
CASSLAGAPHEQYF TGTGCCAGCAGCTTAGCGGGAGCCCCCCACGAGCAGTACTTC NA TRBJ2-7 TRBV11-2 NA
CASSLVAGAGGPETQYF TGTGCCAGCAGCTTAGTTGCCGGCGCGGGAGGGCCAGAGACCCAGTACTTC many TRBJ2-5 TRBV7-2 TRBD2
CSVRGLVGTAGELFF TGCAGCGTTAGAGGGCTAGTTGGGACCGCCGGGGAGCTGTTTTTT few TRBJ2-2 TRBV29-1 NA
CASSQSGGGSHEQYF TGCGCCAGCAGTCAATCCGGGGGGGGGTCCCACGAGCAGTACTTC few TRBJ2-7 TRBV23-1 TRBD2
CSAGDPSGGAHTGELFF TGCAGTGCTGGAGATCCTAGCGGGGGGGCCCACACCGGGGAGCTGTTTTTT NA TRBJ2-2 TRBV20-1 TRBD2
CASSYSTPGRKYNEQFF TGTGCCAGCAGTTACTCGACGCCAGGTAGAAAGTACAATGAGCAGTTCTTC NA TRBJ2-1 TRBV6-5 NA
CASSQDRTPGSEQYF TGCGCCAGCAGCCAAGACAGGACCCCAGGATCCGAGCAGTACTTC NA TRBJ2-7 TRBV4-3 NA
CASSQSPRDYLSQPQHF TGTGCCAGCAGCCAGAGCCCCCGGGATTACCTGAGTCAGCCCCAGCATTTT NA TRBJ1-5 TRBV7-2 NA
CASSLSGSNTIYF TGTGCCAGCAGTTTATCAGGATCCAACACCATATATTTT few TRBJ1-3 TRBV27 NA
CASSLVGTPSTDTQYF TGTGCCAGCAGCTTAGTAGGGACACCTAGCACAGATACGCAGTATTTT few TRBJ2-3 TRBV7-2 NA
CASSPYAGFTEAFF TGTGCCAGCAGCCCCTATGCAGGGTTCACTGAAGCTTTCTTT NA TRBJ1-1 TRBV7-9 NA
CASSYASGGALADEQFF TGTGCCAGCAGTTACGCTAGCGGGGGGGCCCTAGCTGATGAGCAGTTCTTC NA TRBJ2-1 TRBV6-6 TRBD2
CASSRIAGVQETQYF TGTGCCAGCAGTCGAATAGCGGGGGTGCAAGAGACCCAGTACTTC few TRBJ2-5 TRBV6-1 TRBD2
CASTLQGNYGYTF TGTGCCAGCACCCTTCAGGGAAACTATGGCTACACCTTC few TRBJ1-2 TRBV27 NA
CSARGAGTAHSGNTIYF TGCAGTGCTAGAGGTGCCGGGACAGCACACTCTGGAAACACCATATATTTT NA TRBJ1-3 TRBV20-1 TRBD1
CASRDRAYNEQFF TGTGCCAGCAGGGACCGCGCCTACAATGAGCAGTTCTTC few TRBJ2-1 TRBV12-3/TRBV12-4 NA
CASSLDRQGETQYF TGTGCCAGCAGCTTAGATCGGCAGGGAGAGACCCAGTACTTC many TRBJ2-5 TRBV7-8 NA
CASSSGRAYGYTF TGTGCCAGCAGCTCCGGGAGGGCTTACGGCTACACCTTC many TRBJ1-2 TRBV7-2 NA
CASSLDTGEQYF TGTGCCAGCAGCTTAGATACCGGGGAGCAGTACTTC few TRBJ2-7 TRBV7-2 NA
CASSRQGATYGYTF TGTGCCAGTAGTCGACAGGGGGCAACCTATGGCTACACCTTC NA TRBJ1-2 TRBV19 TRBD1
CASSLRAAGVGETQYF TGTGCCAGCAGTTTAAGAGCGGCGGGAGTAGGAGAGACCCAGTACTTC NA TRBJ2-5 TRBV12-3/TRBV12-4 TRBD2
CAVKSSYNEQFF TGTGCCGTCAAAAGCTCCTACAATGAGCAGTTCTTC NA TRBJ2-1 TRBV10-3 NA
CASSLGLDVQETQYF TGTGCCAGCAGCTTAGGATTAGACGTACAAGAGACCCAGTACTTC NA TRBJ2-5 TRBV13 NA
CASSWGLAGESYNEQFF TGTGCCAGCAGCTGGGGACTAGCGGGAGAGTCCTACAATGAGCAGTTCTTC few TRBJ2-1 TRBV5-5 TRBD2
CASSFLGGTYNEQFF TGTGCCAGCAGTTTTCTGGGCGGCACGTACAATGAGCAGTTCTTC few TRBJ2-1 TRBV12-3/TRBV12-4 NA
CASSLRLQREYEQYF TGTGCCAGCAGCTTACGCCTCCAGCGGGAGTACGAGCAGTACTTC few TRBJ2-7 TRBV11-2 TRBD2
CASSLFTGSGEKLFF TGTGCCAGCAGCTTATTCACAGGGTCTGGGGAAAAACTGTTTTTT NA TRBJ1-4 TRBV11-2 NA
CASSLASRAGGETQYF TGCGCCAGCAGCTTGGCCTCCCGGGCGGGAGGAGAGACCCAGTACTTC NA TRBJ2-5 TRBV5-1 TRBD2
CASSFQGAGQPQHF TGTGCCAGCAGCTTTCAGGGAGCAGGGCAGCCCCAGCATTTT few TRBJ1-5 TRBV5-4 NA
CSARDPRSGQETQYF TGCAGTGCTAGGGACCCCCGCAGCGGTCAAGAGACCCAGTACTTC NA TRBJ2-5 TRBV20-1 NA
CSATPPMDTQYF TGCAGTGCTACCCCGCCGATGGATACGCAGTATTTT once TRBJ2-3 TRBV20-1 NA
CASSLEVATEAFF TGCGCCAGCAGCTTGGAGGTGGCCACTGAAGCTTTCTTT few TRBJ1-1 TRBV5-1 NA
CASSYGLEPPYEQYF TGTGCCAGCAGTTACGGCCTAGAACCCCCCTACGAGCAGTACTTC few TRBJ2-7 TRBV6-5 NA
CASSFSSGYSYEQYF TGTGCCAGCAGTTTTTCCAGCGGGTACTCCTACGAGCAGTACTTC NA TRBJ2-7 TRBV28 NA
CASSFVAGDTGELFF TGTGCCAGCAGCTTTGTAGCGGGGGACACCGGGGAGCTGTTTTTT NA TRBJ2-2 TRBV7-2 TRBD2
CASSLIAGFQETQYF TGTGCCAGCAGCTTAATAGCGGGGTTCCAAGAGACCCAGTACTTC NA TRBJ2-5 TRBV7-2 TRBD2
CASSLVTSSEQFF TGTGCCAGCAGCTTAGTCACTAGCAGTGAGCAGTTCTTC few TRBJ2-1 TRBV7-6 NA
CSASGTNLAYEQYF TGCAGTGCTAGCGGGACAAATCTGGCCTACGAGCAGTACTTC NA TRBJ2-7 TRBV20-1 NA